The 19 T cell receptor beta chains in this list originate from one sample, sequenced in a study of T-cell reconstitution after alpha-beta-depleted transplantation in children. Molecular barcoding with unique molecular identifiers was used for the TCRbeta library. TCRdb itself ran the PCR reads through MiXCR, one entry per CDR3 protein. The sample shows around 700,000 distinct CDR3 sequences, under 15% of them seen only once. Sequenced here: PBMCs, sampled before TCRalphabeta/CD19-depleted stem cell transplant. All receptors derive from a girl aged 2 to 9 with congenital amegakaryocytic thrombocytopenia, due to receive a stem cell transplant.

The table lists this clonotype with many counts. V gene TRBV20-1 combines with J gene TRBJ2-1; 8 bases align to TRBD2. The CDR3 length is 18 residues. The V gene end was trimmed by 1 base and the J gene end by 2 bases; junction bases not matched to a gene: 13. Germline V CDR1 and CDR2: DFQATT, SNEGSKA (reference sequence). The CDR3 nucleotides are TGCAGTGCTAGAGTCCGCCGGGGGGGTATGGCCCCCTACAATGAGCAGTTCTTC. Protein sequence: CSARVRRGGMAPYNEQFF.

Regarding this clonotype: Since a much larger clone is just one base distant, this may be a read error. This chain joins TRBV6-5 and TRBJ1-2; D gene unclear. This CDR3 has 14 amino acids. Germline lookup yields CDR1 MNHEY and CDR2 SVGAGI. CDR3 sequence reads: CASSSVEYNYGDTF. The CDR3, as DNA: TGTGCCAGCAGTTCCGTGGAGTATAACTATGGCGACACCTTC.

Ten or more counts support this clonotype. The chain employs TRBV6-5 and TRBJ2-7, with D maybe TRBD1 (5 bases). Trimming took off 0 bases at V and 6 bases at J, with 12 bases between the two ends. CDR1 is MNHEY, CDR2 SVGAGI, per germline. This CDR3 has 14 residues. CDR3 nucleotides: TGTGCCAGCAGTTACTCTTCCGCAGGGTTCGAGCAGTACTTC. It encodes CASSYSSAGFEQYF.

This clonotype has more than one count but fewer than ten. V and J are TRBV6-5 and TRBJ1-3; unclear D gene. V lost 2 bases and J 0 bases, leaving 5 bases between the germline ends. Germline CDR1 is MNHEY and CDR2 is SVGAGI. CDR3 size: 14 residues. The CDR3 DNA sequence: TGTGCCAGCAGTTACGAGCGCTCTGGAAACACCATATATTTT. Its protein is CASSYERSGNTIYF.

This clonotype was counted between two and nine times. The V call is TRBV5-1, the J call TRBJ2-3; D is possibly TRBD1 (5 bases). The CDR3 consists of 12 residues. Germline V CDR1 and CDR2: SGHRS, YFSETQ. With 0 bases removed from V and 10 bases from J, the gap between germline ends came to 9 bases. The CDR3, as DNA: TGCGCCAGCAGCTTGGAGCTAGGGGCGCAGTATTTT. This encodes CASSLELGAQYF.

This clonotype was picked up many times. CDR3 sequence reads: CSARGTNNSPLHF. Here the CDR3 DNA reads TGCAGTGCTAGGGGGACCAATAATTCACCCCTCCACTTT. V and J are TRBV20-1 and TRBJ1-6; D is perhaps TRBD1 (5 bases). V was cut by 3 bases and J by 5 bases, with 8 bases left in between. The CDR3 runs 13 residues. Per germline, CDR1 DFQATT and CDR2 SNEGSKA (reference sequence).

The rearrangement links TRBV5-5 to TRBJ2-7, with D unresolved. The V gene's germline CDR1 is SGHKS and CDR2 YYEKEE (reference sequence). The CDR3 runs 16 residues. Trimming took off 0 bases at V and 4 bases at J, with 17 bases between the two ends. CDR3 sequence reads: CASSLAAAPNHYEQYF. CDR3 nucleotides: TGTGCCAGCAGCTTGGCCGCAGCTCCCAATCATTACGAGCAGTACTTC.

At least ten counts were recorded for this clonotype. The J gene is TRBJ2-3, the V gene TRBV9, with D possibly being TRBD1 or TRBD2 (7 bases each). The CDR3 contains 15 residues. Deletions cut 2 bases from V and 4 bases from J, with 14 bases between. Germline CDR1 is SGDLS and CDR2 is YYNGEE. CDR3 amino acids: CASSVRGRESDTQYF. DNA of the CDR3: TGTGCCAGCAGCGTGAGGGGGCGGGAGTCAGATACGCAGTATTTT.

This clonotype turned up a few times. This chain uses TRBV20-1 with TRBJ2-1; maybe TRBD1 (6 bases). V was shortened by 6 bases and J by 2 bases, with 20 bases between the two germline ends. There are 16 residues in the CDR3. Germline loops: CDR1 DFQATT, CDR2 SNEGSKA (reference sequence). Written as DNA, the CDR3 is TGCAGTGCCCTCCCGCTAGACAGGACCCCCTACAATGAGCAGTTCTTC. It is translated as CSALPLDRTPYNEQFF.

This clonotype was found a few times. Possible read error: a much larger clone is one base away. This rearrangement joins TRBV29-1 to TRBJ2-7; 8 nucleotides align to TRBD2. Germline V gene sequence: CDR1 SQVTM, CDR2 ANQGSEA. CDR3 length equals 13 residues. V shed 4 bases, J shed 1 base, and the junction held 3 bases outside the gene matches. The CDR3 region has the DNA TGCAGCGTTGGGACTAGCAGATCCTACGAGCAGTACTTC. Translation: CSVGTSRSYEQYF.

This clonotype was found many times. The chain links TRBV5-1 to TRBJ1-2, with a weak D call TRBD1 (6 bases). CDR3 size: 15 residues. Germline V gene sequence: CDR1 SGHRS, CDR2 YFSETQ. V was pared by 0 bases and J by 2 bases, with 11 bases between. CDR3 sequence: CASSLATGNNYGYTF. The CDR3, as DNA: TGCGCCAGCAGCTTGGCGACAGGAAACAACTATGGCTACACCTTC.

This clonotype was recorded many times. The genes are TRBV5-1 and TRBJ2-1; 7 nucleotides align to TRBD1. J gave up 3 bases and V 0 bases, and 3 bases lay outside the gene matches. The CDR3 loop spans 15 amino acids. The germline gives CDR1 SGHRS, CDR2 YFSETQ. CDR3: CASSLGDSLYNEQFF. CDR3 nucleotide sequence: TGCGCCAGCAGCTTGGGGGACAGCCTCTACAATGAGCAGTTCTTC.

This chain uses TRBV7-9 with TRBJ2-1; 11 bases are shared with TRBD2. Germline CDR1 is SEHNR and CDR2 is FQNEAQ (reference sequence). This CDR3 is 16 amino acids long. The J segment lost 6 bases and the V segment lost 3 bases, leaving 7 bases of the junction unmatched. CDR3 sequence reads: CASSLTSGIDANEQFF. The CDR3 DNA reads as TGTGCCAGCAGCTTGACTAGCGGGATCGACGCCAATGAGCAGTTCTTC.

This clonotype was counted between two and nine times. The chain combines TRBV2 with TRBJ2-1; perhaps TRBD2 as D (6 bases). Trimming removed 0 bases from V and 9 bases from J, with 24 bases in between. CDR1 and CDR2 from the germline V gene are SNHLY and FYNNEI. The CDR3 runs 18 residues. The CDR3 bases are TGTGCCAGCAGTGAAGCCAGCCCGCAGTGGGAGGCTGGTGTTGAGCAGTTCTTC. Translating it yields CASSEASPQWEAGVEQFF.

This clonotype occurred a few times. The J gene is TRBJ1-2, the V gene TRBV29-1, with no clear D. V was shortened by 3 bases and J by 5 bases, with 16 bases between the two germline ends. CDR3 length: 14 residues. Germline V gene data show CDR1 as SQVTM and CDR2 as ANQGSEA. CDR3 in amino acids: CSVEIQALSYGYTF. CDR3 DNA sequence: TGCAGCGTTGAGATCCAAGCCCTATCTTATGGCTACACCTTC.

This clonotype was detected ten times or more. This chain uses TRBV12-3 or TRBV12-4 with TRBJ2-3; D unresolved. The germline V and J ends were trimmed by 5 bases and 2 bases, with 14 bases remaining between them. The CDR3 runs 15 residues. Written as DNA, the CDR3 is TGTGCCAGCAGTGCTGAAGCTGGGTACACAGATACGCAGTATTTT. This sequence encodes CASSAEAGYTDTQYF.

Ten or more counts support this clonotype. This chain links TRBV18 with TRBJ2-1; TRBD2 aligns across 9 bases. The length of the CDR3 is 16 residues. Unmatched junction bases numbered 3, after V lost 3 bases and J lost 0 bases. Germline CDR1 is KGHSH and CDR2 is LQKENI. In DNA form, the CDR3 reads TGTGCCAGCTCACCGAGCGGGAGGAGCTCCTACAATGAGCAGTTCTTC. This codes for CASSPSGRSSYNEQFF. Together with reference TRBV18 and TRBJ2-1, the CDR3 gives the full variable domain: NAGVMQNPRHLVRRRGQEARLRCSPMKGHSHVYWYRQLPEEGLKFMVYLQKENIIDESGMPKERFSAEFPKEGPSILRIQQVVRGDSAAYFCASSPSGRSSYNEQFFGPGTRLTVL.

The chain carries TRBV9 and TRBJ2-1; D might be TRBD1 or TRBD2, each matching 5 bases. The CDR3 has 16 amino acids. The germline CDR1 and CDR2 sequences are SGDLS and YYNGEE. Trimming removed 2 bases from V and 3 bases from J, with 15 bases in between. The CDR3 reads CASSVGLGDYYNEQFF. Written as DNA, the CDR3 is TGTGCCAGCAGCGTGGGATTGGGGGATTACTACAATGAGCAGTTCTTC.

This clonotype was recorded many times. The V and J genes are TRBV6-5 and TRBJ2-5; possible D gene TRBD1, 7 bases. This CDR3 has 15 residues. The germline gives CDR1 MNHEY, CDR2 SVGAGI. Trimming took off 4 bases at V and 5 bases at J, with 17 bases between the two ends. In DNA form, the CDR3 reads TGTGCCAGCAGTTTGACAGGGAGGCTAGGCGAGACCCAGTACTTC. It yields the protein CASSLTGRLGETQYF.